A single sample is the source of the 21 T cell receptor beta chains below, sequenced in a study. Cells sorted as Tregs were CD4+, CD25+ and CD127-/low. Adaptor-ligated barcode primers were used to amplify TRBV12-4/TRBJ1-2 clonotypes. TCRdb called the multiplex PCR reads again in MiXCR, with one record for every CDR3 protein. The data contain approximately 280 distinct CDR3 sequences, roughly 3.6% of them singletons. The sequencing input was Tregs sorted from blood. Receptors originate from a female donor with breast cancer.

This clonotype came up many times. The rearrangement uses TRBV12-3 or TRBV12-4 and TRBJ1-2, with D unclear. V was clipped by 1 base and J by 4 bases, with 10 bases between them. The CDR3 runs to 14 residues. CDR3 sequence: CASSLDGVFYGYTF. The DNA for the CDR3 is TGTGCCAGCAGTTTAGACGGGGTCTTCTATGGCTACACCTTC.

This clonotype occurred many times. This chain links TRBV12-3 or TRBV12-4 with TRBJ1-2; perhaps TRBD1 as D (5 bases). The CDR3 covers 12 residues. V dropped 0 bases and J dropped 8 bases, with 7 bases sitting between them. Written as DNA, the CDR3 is TGTGCCAGCAGTTTAGCCAGGGTAGGCTACACCTTC. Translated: CASSLARVGYTF.

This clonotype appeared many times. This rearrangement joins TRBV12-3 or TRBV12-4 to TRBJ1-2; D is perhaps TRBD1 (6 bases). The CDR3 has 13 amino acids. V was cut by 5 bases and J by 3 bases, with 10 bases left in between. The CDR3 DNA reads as TGTGCCAGCAGTGCACAGGGCCACTATGGCTACACCTTC. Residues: CASSAQGHYGYTF.

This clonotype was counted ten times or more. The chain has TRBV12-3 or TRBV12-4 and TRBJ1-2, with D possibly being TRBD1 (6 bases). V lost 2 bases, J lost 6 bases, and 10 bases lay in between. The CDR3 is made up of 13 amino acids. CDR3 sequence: CASSLTGWDGYTF. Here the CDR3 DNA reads TGTGCCAGCAGTTTAACAGGGTGGGATGGCTACACCTTC.

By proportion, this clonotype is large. The CDR3 bases are TGTGCCAGCAGTTCAACAGGGTTTGGCTACACCTTC. It codes for CASSSTGFGYTF. The chain employs TRBV12-3 or TRBV12-4 and TRBJ1-2; weak D call: TRBD1 (6 bases). The CDR3 totals 12 residues. Deletions cut 4 bases from V and 7 bases from J, with 10 bases between.

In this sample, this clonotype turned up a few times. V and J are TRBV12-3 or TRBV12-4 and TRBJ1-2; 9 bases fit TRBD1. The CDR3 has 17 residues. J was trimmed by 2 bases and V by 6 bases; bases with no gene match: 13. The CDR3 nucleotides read TGTGCCAGCAGAGTTTCTCGGGGACAGGGAATCAACTATGGCTACACCTTC. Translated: CASRVSRGQGINYGYTF.

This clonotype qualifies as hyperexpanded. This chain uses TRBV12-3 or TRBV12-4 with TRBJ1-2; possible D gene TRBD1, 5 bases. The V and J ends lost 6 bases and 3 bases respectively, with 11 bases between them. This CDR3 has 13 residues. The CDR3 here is CASSPREDYGYTF. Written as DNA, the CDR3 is TGTGCCAGCAGCCCCAGGGAAGACTATGGCTACACCTTC.

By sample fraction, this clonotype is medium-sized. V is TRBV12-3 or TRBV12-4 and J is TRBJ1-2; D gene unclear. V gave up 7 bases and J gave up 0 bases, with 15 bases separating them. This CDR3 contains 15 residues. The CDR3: CASIPARRANYGYTF. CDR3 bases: TGTGCCAGCATCCCCGCGCGCAGAGCTAACTATGGCTACACCTTC.

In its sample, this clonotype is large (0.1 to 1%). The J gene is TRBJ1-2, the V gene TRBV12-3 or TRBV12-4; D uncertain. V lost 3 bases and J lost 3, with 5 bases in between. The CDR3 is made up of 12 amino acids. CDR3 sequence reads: CASSLGYYGYTF. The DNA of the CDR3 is TGTGCCAGCAGTTTGGGGTACTATGGCTACACCTTC.

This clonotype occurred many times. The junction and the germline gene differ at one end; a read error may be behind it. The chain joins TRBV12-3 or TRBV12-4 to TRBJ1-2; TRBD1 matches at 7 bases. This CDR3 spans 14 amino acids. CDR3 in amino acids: CASSSTGISSSSFF. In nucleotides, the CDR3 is TGTGCCAGCAGCTCGACAGGGATCTCTTCTTCGTCGTTCTTC.

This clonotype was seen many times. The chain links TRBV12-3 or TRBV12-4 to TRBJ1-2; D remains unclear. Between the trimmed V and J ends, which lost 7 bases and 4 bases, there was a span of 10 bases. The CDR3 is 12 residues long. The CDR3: CASNGESYGYTF. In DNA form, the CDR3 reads TGTGCCAGCAACGGGGAAAGCTATGGCTACACCTTC.

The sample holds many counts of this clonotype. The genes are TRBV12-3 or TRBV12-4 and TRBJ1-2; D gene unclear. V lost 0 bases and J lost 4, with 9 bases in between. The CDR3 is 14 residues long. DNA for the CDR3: TGTGCCAGCAGTTTAGCGCGGGTGATCTATGGCTACACCTTC. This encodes CASSLARVIYGYTF.

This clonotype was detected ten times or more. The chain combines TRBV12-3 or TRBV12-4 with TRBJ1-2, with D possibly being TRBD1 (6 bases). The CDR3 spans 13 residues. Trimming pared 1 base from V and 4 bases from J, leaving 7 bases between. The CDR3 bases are TGTGCCAGCAGTTTAGACAGGGTCTATGGCTACACCTTC. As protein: CASSLDRVYGYTF.

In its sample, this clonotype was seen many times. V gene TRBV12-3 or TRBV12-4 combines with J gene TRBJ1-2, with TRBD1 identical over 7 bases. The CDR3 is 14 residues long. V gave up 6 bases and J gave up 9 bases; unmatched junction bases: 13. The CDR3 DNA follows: TGTGCCAGCAGCCTCCTAGGGACAGTCCCTCGCTACACCTTC. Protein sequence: CASSLLGTVPRYTF.

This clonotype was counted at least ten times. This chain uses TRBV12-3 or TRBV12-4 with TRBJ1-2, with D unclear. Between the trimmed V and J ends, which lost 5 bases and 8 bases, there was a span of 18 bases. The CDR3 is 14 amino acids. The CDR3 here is CASSQMVEGGGYTF. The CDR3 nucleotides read TGTGCCAGCAGTCAAATGGTAGAGGGAGGAGGCTACACCTTC.

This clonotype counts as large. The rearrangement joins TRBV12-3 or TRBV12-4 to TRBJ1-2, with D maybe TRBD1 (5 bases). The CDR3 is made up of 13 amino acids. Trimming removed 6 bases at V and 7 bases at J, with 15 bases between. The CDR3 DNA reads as TGTGCCAGCAGCCCGGGACTGATCACTGGCTACACCTTC. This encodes CASSPGLITGYTF.

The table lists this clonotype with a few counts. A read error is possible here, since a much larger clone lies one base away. The CDR3 DNA follows: TGTGCCAACAGTCCATCTGCAGGGTTGGGCTACACCTTC. It yields the protein CANSPSAGLGYTF. The chain couples TRBV12-3 or TRBV12-4 to TRBJ1-2; D perhaps matches TRBD1 (5 bases). This CDR3 contains 13 residues.

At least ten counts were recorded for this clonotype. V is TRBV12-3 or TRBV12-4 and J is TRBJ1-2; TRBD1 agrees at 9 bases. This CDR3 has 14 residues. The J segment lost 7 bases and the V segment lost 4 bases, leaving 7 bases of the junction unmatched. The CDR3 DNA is TGTGCCAGCAGTTCGTCCCGGGACAGGGTTGGCTACACCTTC. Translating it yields CASSSSRDRVGYTF.

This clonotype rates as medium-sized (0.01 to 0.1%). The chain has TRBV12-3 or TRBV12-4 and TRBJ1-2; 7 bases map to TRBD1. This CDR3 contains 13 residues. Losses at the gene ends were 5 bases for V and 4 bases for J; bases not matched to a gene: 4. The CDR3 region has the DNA TGTGCCAGCAGTCGGGACAGAAGCTATGGCTACACCTTC. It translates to CASSRDRSYGYTF.

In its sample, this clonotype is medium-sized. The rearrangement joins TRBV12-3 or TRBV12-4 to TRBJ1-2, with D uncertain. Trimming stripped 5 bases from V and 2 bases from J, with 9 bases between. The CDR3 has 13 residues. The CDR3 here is CASSLDGNYGYTF. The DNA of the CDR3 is TGTGCCAGCAGTCTGGACGGAAACTATGGCTACACCTTC.

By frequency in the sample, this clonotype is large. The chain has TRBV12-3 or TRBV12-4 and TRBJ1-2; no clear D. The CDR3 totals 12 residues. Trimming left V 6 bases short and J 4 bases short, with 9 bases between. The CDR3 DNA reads TGTGCCAGCAGCCGGGCCCTCTATGGCTACACCTTC. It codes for CASSRALYGYTF.